The 13 T cell receptor beta chains below all came from one sample that was sequenced in a study of shared clonotypes between healthy human individuals. The repertoire was sequenced with immunoSEQ multiplex PCR; TCRdb's copy has only in-frame clones and lacks some. The sample includes some 2 million clones, 85% to 95% of them seen just once. Naive CD8 isolation took CD45RO-negative cells positively selected for CCR7 and excluded terminally differentiated effector memory CD45RA+ cells. Sequencing input: naive CD8+ T cells sorted from blood. The receptors stem from a man aged 18 to 29 in good health.

The chain joins TRBV27 to TRBJ2-5; TRBD2 matches 10 bases. This CDR3 region has 14 residues. Trimming cost V 3 bases and J 4 bases; bases outside gene matches: 2. Germline V gives CDR1 MNHEY, CDR2 SMNVEV (reference sequence). This CDR3 reads CASSLVAGGETQYF. Written as DNA, the CDR3 is TGTGCCAGCAGTTTGGTAGCGGGAGGAGAGACCCAGTACTTC.

A remark on this clone: The same CDR3 also results from other DNA sequences found in this sample. This chain joins TRBV6-1 and TRBJ1-4; a weak D match, TRBD1 (5 bases). V was pared by 1 base and J by 5 bases, with 11 bases between. CDR1 and CDR2 (germline): MNHNS, SASEGT. The CDR3 extends over 15 amino acids. The DNA of the CDR3 is TGTGCCAGCAGTGAAGGAGGGACGGGGAATGAAAAACTGTTTTTT. Translating it yields CASSEGGTGNEKLFF.

This rearrangement joins TRBV28 to TRBJ2-7; the match to TRBD2 covers 7 bases. The CDR3 extends over 14 amino acids. The V gene's germline CDR1 is MDHEN and CDR2 SYDVKM. V lost 7 bases and J lost 3; bases outside the gene matches: 9. The CDR3 bases are TGTGCCAGCAACTGGGGGGGTTTTCACTACGAGCAGTACTTC. As protein: CASNWGGFHYEQYF.

This chain links TRBV2 with TRBJ2-7, with D maybe TRBD1 (6 bases). The CDR3 has 13 residues. V gave up 2 bases and J gave up 10 bases, with 15 bases separating them. The germline CDR1 and CDR2 sequences are SNHLY and FYNNEI. CDR3 bases: TGTGCCAGCAGTGAAAGGGACGGGGACATCCAGTACTTC. Encoded protein: CASSERDGDIQYF. The full variable domain, in which reference TRBV2 and TRBJ2-7 provide the parts outside the CDR3, is EPEVTQTPSHQVTQMGQEVILRCVPISNHLYFYWYRQILGQKVEFLVSFYNNEISEKSEIFDDQFSVERPDGSNFTLKIRSTKLEDSAMYFCASSERDGDIQYFGPGTRLTVT.

This clone has only a few counts. The gene calls are TRBV10-3 and TRBJ1-6; maybe TRBD1 (5 bases). Germline values: CDR1 ENHRY, CDR2 SYGVKD. The CDR3 runs 14 residues. The V gene lost 3 bases and the J gene lost 10 bases, with 13 bases spanning the gap. CDR3 residues: CAISEDGHRSPLHF. Written as DNA, the CDR3 is TGTGCCATCAGTGAAGACGGACATCGGTCACCCCTCCACTTT.

V and J are TRBV18 and TRBJ2-1; 10 nucleotides match TRBD2. V shed 1 base, J shed 2 bases, and the junction held 14 bases outside the gene matches. CDR3 length equals 20 residues. Germline loops: CDR1 KGHSH, CDR2 LQKENI. CDR3 loop: CASSPLRLAGELTPYNEQFF. In DNA form, the CDR3 reads TGTGCCAGCTCACCACTCCGGCTAGCGGGAGAGTTGACCCCCTACAATGAGCAGTTCTTC.

In the case of this clone: The sample carries other DNA sequences with the same CDR3. V and J are TRBV6-5 and TRBJ2-2; 8 positions match TRBD1. This CDR3 is 15 amino acids long. The ends lost 0 bases at V and 6 bases at J; junction bases unmatched: 3. Germline-derived CDR1 and CDR2 are MNHEY and SVGAGI. The CDR3 region is CASSYSTGVSGELFF. DNA for the CDR3: TGTGCCAGCAGTTACTCGACAGGGGTTTCCGGGGAGCTGTTTTTT.

The V gene is TRBV7-9, the J gene TRBJ1-1; tentatively, D is TRBD1 (6 bases). CDR1 and CDR2 (germline): SEHNR, FQNEAQ (reference sequence). The CDR3 has 13 amino acids. Deletions cut 4 bases from V and 7 bases from J, with 13 bases between. CDR3 nucleotide sequence: TGTGCCAGCAGCTCCAGGGGATCAGGTGAAGCTTTCTTT. It yields the protein CASSSRGSGEAFF.

Of note for this clone: A much larger clonotype is one base distant, so this may be a read error. This sample includes further DNA sequences coding for the same CDR3. V is TRBV5-6 and J is TRBJ2-3; D is uncertain. Germline V CDR1 and CDR2: SGHDT, YYEEEE. Trimming pared 3 bases from V and 1 base from J, leaving 3 bases between. The CDR3 is 12 amino acids. CDR3 sequence: CASSSGTDTQYF. The CDR3 DNA sequence: TGTGCCAGCAGCTCGGGCACAGATACGCAGTATTTT.

The rearrangement joins TRBV5-1 to TRBJ2-1; D gene unclear. Germline V CDR1 and CDR2: SGHRS, YFSETQ. V shed 0 bases and J shed 4 bases, with 17 bases lying between them. The CDR3 has 17 residues. The chain's CDR3 is CASSLETGRSEYNEQFF. The CDR3 DNA sequence: TGCGCCAGCAGCTTGGAGACGGGCCGTTCGGAATACAATGAGCAGTTCTTC.

The V call is TRBV11-1, the J call TRBJ2-1; a possible D gene is TRBD2 (5 bases). CDR3 length equals 13 residues. Trimming shortened V by 2 bases and J by 5 bases, and 7 bases separated the two germline ends. The germline V gene has CDR1 SGHAT and CDR2 FQDESV (reference sequence). CDR3: CASSLRLNNEQFF. DNA for the CDR3: TGTGCCAGCAGCTTAAGACTAAACAATGAGCAGTTCTTC.

The CDR3 reads CASSLGWTVYGYTF. CDR3 DNA: TGTGCCAGCAGCTTAGGATGGACAGTATATGGCTACACCTTC. The chain carries TRBV7-9 and TRBJ1-2; D is possibly TRBD1 (6 bases). CDR1 SEHNR and CDR2 FQNEAQ come from the germline V gene (reference sequence). Trimming cost V 1 base and J 5 bases, with 11 bases left between them. The CDR3 sequence is 14 residues long.

This chain connects TRBV27 to TRBJ2-3; tentatively, D is TRBD2 (5 bases). The CDR3 is 18 amino acids. The V end was cut by 5 bases, the J end by 0 bases, with 21 bases between. The germline V gene has CDR1 MNHEY and CDR2 SMNVEV (reference sequence). CDR3 bases: TGTGCCAGCAGTCCCGATAGGACTTTAGACGCTAGCACAGATACGCAGTATTTT. Its protein is CASSPDRTLDASTDTQYF.